These 24 T cell receptor beta chains were all obtained from the same sample, sequenced in a study of blood T cell repertoires in COVID-19. Clones were read by immunoSEQ multiplex PCR, and TCRdb kept only the in-frame ones, dropping some. The sample has 200,000 to 250,000 clones; 70% to 90% are singletons. Sample: peripheral blood. The receptors come from a woman in her seventies with active or convalescent COVID-19.

The rearrangement joins TRBV6-5 to TRBJ2-7; D is uncertain. CDR1 and CDR2 from the germline V gene are MNHEY and SVGAGI. This CDR3 contains 14 residues. The V end lost 0 bases, the J end lost 6 bases, and 12 bases lay between the germline ends. The CDR3 bases are TGTGCCAGCAGTTACTCCTATCTATTTGGCGAGCAGTACTTC. Protein product: CASSYSYLFGEQYF.

The V call is TRBV5-1, the J call TRBJ1-4; 8 bases line up with TRBD1. V shed 0 bases, J shed 8 bases, and the junction held 12 bases outside the gene matches. Germline V lookup: CDR1 SGHRS, CDR2 YFSETQ. The CDR3 consists of 17 residues. The DNA of the CDR3 is TGCGCCAGCAGCTTGGCCGTGGATGGTAGGGACAGGGAAAAACTGTTTTTT. Protein product: CASSLAVDGRDREKLFF.

This rearrangement joins TRBV7-9 to TRBJ1-1; unclear D gene. Between the trimmed V and J ends, which lost 6 bases and 4 bases, there was a span of 12 bases. Germline lookup yields CDR1 SEHNR and CDR2 FQNEAQ (reference sequence). CDR3 length equals 13 residues. The DNA for the CDR3 is TGTGCCAGCAGATCGGACGGGGTCACTGAAGCTTTCTTT. It codes for CASRSDGVTEAFF.

The chain couples TRBV12-3 or TRBV12-4 to TRBJ2-7, with D possibly matching TRBD1 (6 bases). Trimming cost V 6 bases and J 4 bases, with 10 bases left between them. The CDR3 consists of 12 residues. CDR3 nucleotide sequence: TGTGCCAGCAGCAGGGGATCATACGAGCAGTACTTC. Its translation: CASSRGSYEQYF.

The rearrangement joins TRBV7-6 to TRBJ2-7, with a tentative D call TRBD1 (7 bases). V lost 3 bases and J 7 bases, leaving 19 bases between the germline ends. This CDR3 contains 15 residues. Per germline, CDR1 SGHVS and CDR2 FNYEAQ. CDR3: CASSFSPGGFEEQYF. In nucleotides, the CDR3 is TGTGCCAGCAGCTTTTCTCCAGGGGGGTTTGAGGAGCAGTACTTC. Filled out from reference TRBV7-6 and TRBJ2-7, the complete variable domain reads GAGVSQSPRYKVTKRGQDVALRCDPISGHVSLYWYRQALGQGPEFLTYFNYEAQQDKSGLPNDRFSAERPEGSISTLTIQRTEQRDSAMYRCASSFSPGGFEEQYFGPGTRLTVT.

J is TRBJ2-7 and V is TRBV28; 7 bases align to TRBD2. Trimming cost V 8 bases and J 3 bases; bases outside gene matches: 7. Germline values: CDR1 MDHEN, CDR2 SYDVKM. The CDR3 loop spans 13 amino acids. CDR3 DNA sequence: TGTGCCAGCCATCGGGGGGACCTCTACGAGCAGTACTTC. This codes for CASHRGDLYEQYF.

V gene TRBV10-3 combines with J gene TRBJ2-3; unclear D gene. Germline assignment: CDR1 ENHRY and CDR2 SYGVKD. CDR3 length: 14 amino acids. The V and J ends lost 4 bases and 1 base respectively, with 9 bases between them. CDR3 coding DNA: TGTGCCATCAGTGTGACTCGACGCACAGATACGCAGTATTTT. Encoded protein: CAISVTRRTDTQYF.

This clone was counted a few times. The chain carries TRBV6-5 and TRBJ1-5; weak D call: TRBD1 (6 bases). Germline V lookup: CDR1 MNHEY, CDR2 SVGAGI. CDR3 length: 14 residues. V was pared by 2 bases and J by 7 bases, with 12 bases between. The CDR3 loop is CASSYDRSLQPQHF. As DNA, the CDR3 is TGTGCCAGCAGTTACGACAGGTCGCTACAGCCCCAGCATTTT.

Comment on this clone: This specimen includes other DNA sequences encoding the same CDR3. The chain has TRBV2 and TRBJ1-6; TRBD1 is a possible D gene (6 bases). Germline V gene sequence: CDR1 SNHLY, CDR2 FYNNEI. The CDR3 is made up of 16 amino acids. Trimming pared 4 bases from V and 0 bases from J, leaving 10 bases between. Here the CDR3 DNA reads TGTGCCAGCAGTGCCCAGGGGAGCTCCTATAATTCACCCCTCCACTTT. Amino acid sequence: CASSAQGSSYNSPLHF. The full variable domain, with the rest looked up from reference TRBV2 and TRBJ1-6, is EPEVTQTPSHQVTQMGQEVILRCVPISNHLYFYWYRQILGQKVEFLVSFYNNEISEKSEIFDDQFSVERPDGSNFTLKIRSTKLEDSAMYFCASSAQGSSYNSPLHFGNGTRLTVT.

V is TRBV2 and J is TRBJ1-4; 11 nucleotides match TRBD1. The CDR3 has 13 residues. V shed 10 bases and J 10 bases; nucleotides not matched to a gene: 8. Germline V gives CDR1 SNHLY, CDR2 FYNNEI. The CDR3 region has the DNA TGTGCCAAAAAGCCGGGACAGGGGGGAAAACTGTTTTTT. This gives the protein CAKKPGQGGKLFF.

This clone was counted once. CDR3 nucleotides: TGTGCCAGCACACCATGGGGGGGTTTCAGCACAGATACGCAGTATTTT. Amino acids: CASTPWGGFSTDTQYF. V usage is TRBV27 and J usage is TRBJ2-3; 7 bases fit TRBD2. The V gene end was trimmed by 7 bases and the J gene end by 0 bases; junction bases not matched to a gene: 10. The CDR3 is made up of 16 amino acids. Germline V gives CDR1 MNHEY, CDR2 SMNVEV (reference sequence).

This sequence joins TRBV3-1 (or the pseudogene TRBV3-2) and TRBJ2-7; 10 bases fit TRBD2. V was pared by 4 bases and J by 5 bases, with 8 bases of the junction left unmatched. Germline assignment: CDR1 LGHDT and CDR2 YNNKEL (reference sequence). The CDR3 extends over 15 amino acids. This CDR3 reads CASSPPLAGVNEQYF. The DNA of the CDR3 is TGTGCCAGCAGCCCGCCCCTAGCGGGGGTCAACGAGCAGTACTTC.

The table lists this clone with a count of one. This chain connects TRBV19 to TRBJ2-1, with 7 bases identical to TRBD1. The CDR3 contains 14 residues. Germline CDR1 is LNHDA and CDR2 is SQIVND (reference sequence). The trim removed 5 bases at V and 3 bases at J, leaving 4 bases unmatched. This CDR3 reads CASSAGTVYNEQFF. DNA for the CDR3: TGTGCCAGTAGTGCAGGGACAGTCTACAATGAGCAGTTCTTC.

This chain connects TRBV5-1 to TRBJ2-7; 11 bases are shared with TRBD2. The CDR3 is 15 amino acids. Looked up from germline, CDR1 is SGHRS and CDR2 is YFSETQ. V lost 3 bases, J lost 4 bases, and 6 bases stayed unmatched. CDR3 DNA: TGCGCCAGCAGCTCCCCGGGACTAGCGGCTTACGAGCAGTACTTC. Its translation: CASSSPGLAAYEQYF.

This sequence joins TRBV19 and TRBJ1-4; 8 nucleotides line up with TRBD1. Germline lookup yields CDR1 LNHDA and CDR2 SQIVND (reference sequence). The junction had 6 bases not matched to a gene; V was cut back by 3 bases and J by 3 bases. This CDR3 has 16 residues. The CDR3 here is CASSIQGAGANEKLFF. For the CDR3, the DNA is TGTGCCAGTAGTATCCAGGGGGCCGGAGCTAATGAAAAACTGTTTTTT.

This chain joins TRBV7-2 and TRBJ2-3, with TRBD2 matching 10 bases. There are 16 residues in the CDR3. Germline CDR1 is SGHTA and CDR2 is FQGNSA. Losses at the gene ends were 5 bases for V and 3 bases for J; bases not matched to a gene: 8. The CDR3 nucleotides are TGTGCCAGCAGCCCTCGTAGCGGGGGGAATACAGATACGCAGTATTTT. Amino acid sequence: CASSPRSGGNTDTQYF.

The chain joins TRBV7-2 to TRBJ2-1; 10 positions agree with TRBD2. Germline-derived CDR1 and CDR2 are SGHTA and FQGNSA. This CDR3 spans 14 amino acids. The ends lost 7 bases at V and 7 bases at J; junction bases unmatched: 7. This chain's CDR3 is CASTLTSGYNEQFF. The DNA of the CDR3 is TGTGCCAGCACCCTGACTAGCGGGTATAATGAGCAGTTCTTC.

The chain combines TRBV13 with TRBJ2-1; D gene uncertain. V was shortened by 6 bases and J by 5 bases, with 17 bases between the two germline ends. CDR3 length: 15 amino acids. Germline CDR1 and CDR2: PRHDT and FYEKMQ (reference sequence). CDR3 residues: CASSARPIGDNEQFF. The CDR3 DNA follows: TGTGCCAGCAGTGCGAGACCCATCGGAGACAATGAGCAGTTCTTC.

Comment on this clone: At the DNA level, this CDR3 is encoded by other sequences in the same sample as well. This chain uses TRBV28 with TRBJ1-4; possibly TRBD1 for D (6 bases). V lost 5 bases to trimming and J lost 0 bases, with 7 bases between them. Germline loops: CDR1 MDHEN, CDR2 SYDVKM. CDR3 length: 14 amino acids. The CDR3 coding sequence is TGTGCCAGCAGTAGACAGGCAACTAATGAAAAACTGTTTTTT. It yields the protein CASSRQATNEKLFF.

The chain combines TRBV29-1 with TRBJ2-7; D is unresolved. CDR3 length equals 12 residues. Germline V gives CDR1 SQVTM, CDR2 ANQGSEA. V gave up 4 bases and J gave up 1 base, with 8 bases separating them. CDR3 sequence (DNA): TGCAGCGTTGGTGGAGAGTCCTACGAGCAGTACTTC. Protein sequence: CSVGGESYEQYF.

Notes on this clone: The same CDR3 also results from other DNA sequences found in this sample. The gene calls are TRBV5-1 and TRBJ2-2; maybe TRBD1 (6 bases). This CDR3 has 17 residues. CDR1 and CDR2 (germline): SGHRS, YFSETQ. V gave up 1 base and J gave up 1 base, with 14 bases separating them. The CDR3, as DNA: TGCGCCAGCAGCTTGACCCCCCCGGGACAGAACACCGGGGAGCTGTTTTTT. It is translated as CASSLTPPGQNTGELFF.

The rearrangement joins TRBV2 to TRBJ1-1, with 8 bases aligning to TRBD1. Germline CDR1 reads SNHLY; CDR2 reads FYNNEI. CDR3 length: 14 residues. V lost 6 bases and J lost 2; bases outside the gene matches: 5. This chain's CDR3 is CASRFGQGNTEAFF. CDR3 nucleotides: TGTGCCAGCAGGTTTGGACAGGGCAACACTGAAGCTTTCTTT.

The chain joins TRBV15 to TRBJ2-5, with TRBD1 matching over 12 bases. The CDR3 has 16 residues. The V gene's germline CDR1 is LNHNV and CDR2 YYDKDF (reference sequence). With 2 bases clipped from V and 5 bases from J, the junction kept 6 bases outside the gene matches. DNA for the CDR3: TGTGCCACCAGCAGAATTCCGGGACAGGGGGCTGAGACCCAGTACTTC. Translated, it gives CATSRIPGQGAETQYF.

This chain links TRBV6-5 with TRBJ1-1, with 9 bases lining up with TRBD1. Germline CDR1 MNHEY, CDR2 SVGAGI. This CDR3 is built from 14 residues. Germline trimming cut 7 bases from V and 3 bases from J; bases unmatched to any gene: 6. CDR3 coding DNA: TGTGCCAGCACCCGGACAGGGGTTTACACTGAAGCTTTCTTT. Translating it yields CASTRTGVYTEAFF.